This T cell receptor (beta chain) is from a study of T cell changes during pregnancy in multiple sclerosis. This clone was found once. Libraries were prepared by immunoSEQ multiplex PCR; TCRdb keeps only in-frame clonotypes and omits some of them. The profile shows about 100,000 clones, 80% to 95% of them singletons. Trimming cost V 0 bases and J 0 bases, with 17 bases left between them. This CDR3 contains 18 residues. CDR1 LNHNV and CDR2 YYDKDF come from the germline V gene (reference sequence). This clonotype originated in a female donor with multiple sclerosis, enrolled in a pregnancy study. Specimen: peripheral blood, collected after pregnancy. The gene calls are TRBV15 and TRBJ1-1; the D gene is possibly TRBD1 (5 bases). CDR3 loop: CATSRDLGGDGMNTEAFF. The CDR3, as DNA: TGTGCCACCAGCAGAGATTTAGGAGGGGACGGCATGAACACTGAAGCTTTCTTT. The whole variable domain, filled in from reference TRBV15 and TRBJ1-1, reads DAMVIQNPRYQVTQFGKPVTLSCSQTLNHNVMYWYQQKSSQAPKLLFHYYDKDFNNEADTPDNFQSRRPNTSFCFLDIRSPGLGDTAMYLCATSRDLGGDGMNTEAFFGQGTRLTVV.